This T cell receptor (beta chain) was identified during a study of monozygotic twins with inflammatory bowel disease. Study findings and constraints: Extra variability in the repertoires of patients may have come from differing immunosuppressive treatments.

Looked up from germline, CDR1 is KGHSH and CDR2 is LQKENI. This CDR3 comprises 15 residues. With respect to this clonotype: Its antigen is not identified.

Eight distinct reactions (per sample) were used to make the cDNA. TCRdb reprocessed the 5' RACE reads; each CDR3 protein has one entry and no DNA is given. Here the sample table reports approximately 150,000 distinct CDR3 sequences. The V call is TRBV18, the J call TRBJ2-7; TCRdb designates TRBD2, a call that cannot be tested without DNA. Sequencing was carried out using blood. The sequence derives from a human donor with ulcerative colitis or Crohn's disease, or a healthy co-twin of an affected twin (not recorded which). This chain's CDR3 is CASSPTSIAGRHQYF.